The rows below give T cell receptor beta chains drawn from one sample of a study of vaccination and CD4 T cells after COVID-19. These receptors have no known antigen. One entry per CDR3 protein, called by TCRdb with MiXCR from the PCR reads. The sample comprises around 20,000 distinct CDR3 sequences, around 50% of which are singletons, and 4.5% to 5.5% rests with the top ten. The sequenced material came from CD4+ T cells from blood, cultured in vitro. The receptors here all came from a human donor who had recovered from COVID-19. Both conserved end residues are part of each CDR3. The order of the fields is clone size, D gene, J gene, V gene, CDR3 DNA, CDR3 protein. A D gene is named only where the DNA matches it firmly. Clone size appears in some rows only: once, few, many, or a class for an expanded clone.

>-|TRBD1|TRBJ1-1|TRBV5-4
TGTGCCAGCAGCCCCGGACAGGGGAGGAACACTGAAGCTTTCTTT
CASSPGQGRNTEAFF
>few|-|TRBJ1-1|TRBV27
TGTGCCAGCAGCCCGGTGCGGGGGGCGGGCGGTGAAGCTTTCTTT
CASSPVRGAGGEAFF
>-|TRBD1|TRBJ2-7|TRBV7-6
TGTGCCAGCAGCTCGGGACAGGGGATCCCCTACGAGCAGTACTTC
CASSSGQGIPYEQYF
>-|-|TRBJ2-5|TRBV24-1
TGTGCCACCAGTGATGTAAGACCTGAAGAGACCCAGTACTTC
CATSDVRPEETQYF
>-|TRBD1|TRBJ1-1|TRBV7-9
TGTGCCAGCAGCTCCCTGAGGGGGCCTTGGACTGAAGCTTTCTTT
CASSSLRGPWTEAFF
>-|-|TRBJ1-2|TRBV10-3
TGTGCCATCAGTGAGACGAGAGGCTATGGCTACACCTTC
CAISETRGYGYTF
>-|-|TRBJ1-3|TRBV11-2
TGTGCCAGCAGCTTATACCCTCGGGGCTCATCTGGAAACACCATATATTTT
CASSLYPRGSSGNTIYF
>few|TRBD1|TRBJ2-4|TRBV27
TGTGCCAGCAGCTGGGGACAGGGACGTCTTCAGTACTTC
CASSWGQGRLQYF
>few|-|TRBJ1-5|TRBV2
TGTGCCAGCAGTGCCCGGGAGGGTGCAAATCAGCCCCAGCATTTT
CASSAREGANQPQHF
>-|TRBD1|TRBJ1-2|TRBV20-1
TGCAGCGTTTCGGGACAGGGGGGTGGCTACACCTTC
CSVSGQGGGYTF
>-|-|TRBJ1-1|TRBV12-3/TRBV12-4
TGTGCCAGCAGTTGGGCTCGGTCGGGGAGGACTGAAGCTTTCTTT
CASSWARSGRTEAFF
>-|-|TRBJ1-2|TRBV7-9
TGTGCCAGCAGCTTAGACTTCAGGGGAGGTGGCTACACCTTC
CASSLDFRGGGYTF
>-|-|TRBJ1-1|TRBV5-1
TGCGCCAGCAGTTACGGACGAGAGACTGAAGCTTTCTTT
CASSYGRETEAFF
>-|-|TRBJ2-2|TRBV6-1
TGTGCCAGCAGTAAACGGACAGCGAACACCGGGGAGCTGTTTTTT
CASSKRTANTGELFF
>medium-sized|-|TRBJ1-5|TRBV15
TGTGCCACCAGCAGAGTTTATTACGGCGAGGCGCCCCAGCATTTT
CATSRVYYGEAPQHF
>-|TRBD1|TRBJ2-7|TRBV4-1
TGCGCCAGCAGCCAAGCCTCCGGGACAGGTACCTACGAGCAGTACTTC
CASSQASGTGTYEQYF
>few|-|TRBJ1-1|TRBV5-1
TGCGCCAGCAGCTTGGGATGGGGGGATATCGGTGAAGCTTTCTTT
CASSLGWGDIGEAFF
>-|TRBD2|TRBJ2-1|TRBV2
TGTGCCAGCAGCGCTGATCGACTAGCGGGGTACAATGAGCAGTTCTTC
CASSADRLAGYNEQFF
>-|-|TRBJ1-2|TRBV7-9
TGTGCCAGCAGCTTCCCCAACTATGGCTACACCTTC
CASSFPNYGYTF
>few|TRBD2|TRBJ2-1|TRBV10-3
TGTGCCATCAGTGAGGGGGCGGGAGGGCCACACTACAATGAGCAGTTCTTC
CAISEGAGGPHYNEQFF
>-|TRBD1|TRBJ2-2|TRBV15
TGTGCCACCAGATACGGACAGGGGATCACCGGGGAGCTGTTTTTT
CATRYGQGITGELFF